This is a list of T cell receptor beta chains from one sample in a study of T cells after yellow fever vaccination. TCRdb re-analysed the 5' RACE reads in MiXCR, keeping a single row per CDR3 protein. The sample holds approximately 250,000 distinct CDR3 sequences, approximately 6.8% seen once. Specimen: CD4+ T cells sorted from PBMCs, collected on the day of the yellow fever booster vaccination. These receptors were collected from a man aged 25-45 years who received the YFV17D yellow fever vaccine. CDR3s include the opening cysteine and the closing phenylalanine or tryptophan.

TRBV20-1	TRBJ2-5	CSAAREGRAGTQYF
TRBV10-1	TRBJ2-1	CASSRGPQDEQFF
TRBV20-1	TRBJ1-1	CSARRPTGLNTEAFF
TRBV5-6	TRBJ2-7	CASSLDFRLIYEQYF
TRBV7-2	TRBJ2-5	CASSPLAVQETQYF
TRBV12-3/TRBV12-4	TRBJ2-5	CASSLTGGLETQYF
TRBV23-1	TRBJ2-3	CASTSGTSTDTQYF
TRBV12-3/TRBV12-4	TRBJ2-3	CAAGPSGTDTQYF
TRBV7-2	TRBJ2-3	CASSGRTTSGPRDTQYF
TRBV5-5	TRBJ2-1	CASSLVRLLFYNEQFF
TRBV20-1	TRBJ2-1	CSASGYNEQFF
TRBV20-1	TRBJ2-5	CSARGTSGQTQETQYF
TRBV6-5	TRBJ2-4	CASSYSMGRDIQYF
TRBV18	TRBJ2-3	CASSRPVGSGSTDTQYF
TRBV9	TRBJ2-7	CASSPWTSASSYEQYF
TRBV20-1	TRBJ2-5	CSAILVSETQYF
TRBV5-1	TRBJ2-7	CASSLGGTVSYEQYF
TRBV19	TRBJ2-5	CASSNGQDLQETQYF
TRBV6-6	TRBJ1-3	CASSIETGNTIYF
TRBV20-1	TRBJ1-5	CSARDGRARNQPQHF
TRBV10-3	TRBJ2-7	CAIREGSPPYEQYF
TRBV6-2/TRBV6-3	TRBJ2-7	CASSASKRVQYF
TRBV5-8	TRBJ2-7	CASSTGTYYEQYF
TRBV7-8	TRBJ2-6	CASSLYSGANVLTF
TRBV29-1	TRBJ1-5	CSDNCNRGPDWPQHF
TRBV6-2/TRBV6-3	TRBJ2-1	CASTSWNEQFF
TRBV5-1	TRBJ2-5	CASSLESETQYF
TRBV28	TRBJ1-1	CASISPGRAFF
TRBV4-3	TRBJ2-5	CASSARQAQETQYF
TRBV7-2	TRBJ1-1	CATARGLAEAFF
TRBV29-1	TRBJ2-3	CSVQVSTDTQYF
TRBV10-3	TRBJ2-1	CAISGTDRGIGNEQFF
TRBV30	TRBJ2-3	CAWRRRGGRSTDTQYF